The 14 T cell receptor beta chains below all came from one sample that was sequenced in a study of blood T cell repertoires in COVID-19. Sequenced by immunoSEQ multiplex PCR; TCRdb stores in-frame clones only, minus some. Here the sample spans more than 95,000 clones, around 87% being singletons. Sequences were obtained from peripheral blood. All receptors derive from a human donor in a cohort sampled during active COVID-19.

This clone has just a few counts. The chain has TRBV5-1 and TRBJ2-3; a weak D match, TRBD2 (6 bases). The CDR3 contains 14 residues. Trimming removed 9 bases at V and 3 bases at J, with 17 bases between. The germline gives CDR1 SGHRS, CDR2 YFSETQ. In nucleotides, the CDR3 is TGCGCCACCCACGGGGCGGGATCTACAGATACGCAGTATTTT. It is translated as CATHGAGSTDTQYF.

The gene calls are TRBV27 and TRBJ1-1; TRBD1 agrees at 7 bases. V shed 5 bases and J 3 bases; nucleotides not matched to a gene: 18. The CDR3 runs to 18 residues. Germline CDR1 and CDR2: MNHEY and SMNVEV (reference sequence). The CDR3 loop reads CASSTGIGGIGKDTEAFF. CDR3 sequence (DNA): TGTGCCAGCAGTACCGGTATAGGGGGCATCGGTAAAGACACTGAAGCTTTCTTT.

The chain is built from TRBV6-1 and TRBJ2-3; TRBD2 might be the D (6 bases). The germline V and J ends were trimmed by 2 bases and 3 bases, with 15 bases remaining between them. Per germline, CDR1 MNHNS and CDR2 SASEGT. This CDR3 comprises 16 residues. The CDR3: CASSELGGKVTDTQYF. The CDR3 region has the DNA TGTGCCAGCAGTGAATTGGGCGGGAAGGTAACAGATACGCAGTATTTT.

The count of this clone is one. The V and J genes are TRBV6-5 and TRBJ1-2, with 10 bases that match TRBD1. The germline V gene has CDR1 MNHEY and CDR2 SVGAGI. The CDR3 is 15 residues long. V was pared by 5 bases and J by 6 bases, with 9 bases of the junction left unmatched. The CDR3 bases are TGTGCCAGCAGTCGAAAAACCGGGACAGGGGATGGCTACACCTTC. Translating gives CASSRKTGTGDGYTF.

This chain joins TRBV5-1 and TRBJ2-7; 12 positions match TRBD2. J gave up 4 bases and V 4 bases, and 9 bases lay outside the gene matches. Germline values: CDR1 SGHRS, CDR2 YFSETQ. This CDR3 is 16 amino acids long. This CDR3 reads CASSALAGGLGYEQYF. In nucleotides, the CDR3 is TGCGCCAGCAGCGCACTAGCGGGGGGATTGGGGTACGAGCAGTACTTC.

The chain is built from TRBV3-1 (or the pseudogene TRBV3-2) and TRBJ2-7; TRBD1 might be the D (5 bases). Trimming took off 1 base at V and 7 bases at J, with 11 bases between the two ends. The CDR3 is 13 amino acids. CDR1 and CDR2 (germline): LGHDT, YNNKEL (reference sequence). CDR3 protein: CASSQGTKDEQYF. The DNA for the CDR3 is TGTGCCAGCAGCCAAGGGACAAAAGATGAGCAGTACTTC.

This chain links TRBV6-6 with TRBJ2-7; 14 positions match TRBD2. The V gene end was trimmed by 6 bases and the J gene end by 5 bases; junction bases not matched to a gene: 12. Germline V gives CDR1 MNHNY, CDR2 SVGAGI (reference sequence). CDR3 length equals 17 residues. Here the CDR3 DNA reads TGTGCCAGCAGCCGACTAGCGGGAGGGCTCAAGAGGAACGAGCAGTACTTC. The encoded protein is CASSRLAGGLKRNEQYF.

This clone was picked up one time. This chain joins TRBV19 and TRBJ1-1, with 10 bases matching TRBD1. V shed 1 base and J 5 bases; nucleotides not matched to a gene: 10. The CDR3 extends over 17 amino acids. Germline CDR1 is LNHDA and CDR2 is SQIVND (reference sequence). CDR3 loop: CASSIGQDRGSNTEAFF. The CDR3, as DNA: TGTGCCAGTAGTATAGGCCAGGACAGGGGGTCGAATACTGAAGCTTTCTTT.

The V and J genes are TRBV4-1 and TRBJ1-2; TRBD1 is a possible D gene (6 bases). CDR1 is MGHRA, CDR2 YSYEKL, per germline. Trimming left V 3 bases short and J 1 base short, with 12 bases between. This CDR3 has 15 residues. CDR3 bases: TGCGCCAGCAGCCAGGGGGCGAGGAGTAACTATGGCTACACCTTC. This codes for CASSQGARSNYGYTF.

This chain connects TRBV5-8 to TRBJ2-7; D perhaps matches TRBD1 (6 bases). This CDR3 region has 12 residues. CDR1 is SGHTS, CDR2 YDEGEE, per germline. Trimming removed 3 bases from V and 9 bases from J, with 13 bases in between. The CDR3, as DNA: TGTGCCAGCAGCTGGGGTACAGGGCCGCAGTACTTC. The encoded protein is CASSWGTGPQYF.

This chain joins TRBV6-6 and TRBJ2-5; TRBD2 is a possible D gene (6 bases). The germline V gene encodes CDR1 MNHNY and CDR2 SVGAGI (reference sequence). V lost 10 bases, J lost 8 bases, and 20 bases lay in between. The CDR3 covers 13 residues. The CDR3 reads CATLREILSTQYF. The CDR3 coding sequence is TGTGCCACCCTTCGGGAGATCCTGAGCACCCAGTACTTC.

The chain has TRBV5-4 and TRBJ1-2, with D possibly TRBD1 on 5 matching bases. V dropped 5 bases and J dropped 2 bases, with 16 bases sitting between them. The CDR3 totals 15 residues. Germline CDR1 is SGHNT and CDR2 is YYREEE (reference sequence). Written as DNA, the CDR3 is TGTGCCAGCAGACCGCCGGGACTCTTGAACTATGGCTACACCTTC. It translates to CASRPPGLLNYGYTF. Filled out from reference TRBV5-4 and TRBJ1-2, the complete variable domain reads ETGVTQSPTHLIKTRGQQVTLRCSSQSGHNTVSWYQQALGQGPQFIFQYYREEENGRGNFPPRFSGLQFPNYSSELNVNALELDDSALYLCASRPPGLLNYGYTFGSGTRLTVV.

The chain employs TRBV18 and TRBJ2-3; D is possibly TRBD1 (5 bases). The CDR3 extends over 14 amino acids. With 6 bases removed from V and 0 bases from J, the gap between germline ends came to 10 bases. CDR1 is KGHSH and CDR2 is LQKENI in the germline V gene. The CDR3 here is CASSPDMSTDTQYF. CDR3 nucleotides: TGTGCCAGCTCCCCGGACATGAGCACAGATACGCAGTATTTT.

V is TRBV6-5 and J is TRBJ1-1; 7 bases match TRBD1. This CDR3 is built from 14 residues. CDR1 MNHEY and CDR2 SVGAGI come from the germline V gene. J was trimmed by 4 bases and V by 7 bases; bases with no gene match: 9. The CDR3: CASTDNRGGTEAFF. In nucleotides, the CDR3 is TGTGCCAGCACCGATAACAGGGGTGGCACTGAAGCTTTCTTT.